This TCR beta chain was identified during a study of T cells expressing NK-cell markers. The CDR3 is 13 residues long. CDR1 and CDR2 (germline): DFQATT, SNEGSKA (reference sequence). TCRdb reprocessed the 5' RACE reads and reports one entry per CDR3 protein, with no DNA. This table holds almost 450,000 distinct CDR3 sequences. The sample taken for sequencing was blood T cells: a sorted CD56 or NKG2C T cell subset, CD4+ or CD8+ T cells, or bulk PBMC T cells (not recorded which). The chain has TRBV20-1 and TRBJ2-7; absent DNA, TCRdb's TRBD2 call cannot be checked. This TCR came from a woman aged 18 to 75 in good health. The chain's CDR3 is CSALEGRAREQYF.